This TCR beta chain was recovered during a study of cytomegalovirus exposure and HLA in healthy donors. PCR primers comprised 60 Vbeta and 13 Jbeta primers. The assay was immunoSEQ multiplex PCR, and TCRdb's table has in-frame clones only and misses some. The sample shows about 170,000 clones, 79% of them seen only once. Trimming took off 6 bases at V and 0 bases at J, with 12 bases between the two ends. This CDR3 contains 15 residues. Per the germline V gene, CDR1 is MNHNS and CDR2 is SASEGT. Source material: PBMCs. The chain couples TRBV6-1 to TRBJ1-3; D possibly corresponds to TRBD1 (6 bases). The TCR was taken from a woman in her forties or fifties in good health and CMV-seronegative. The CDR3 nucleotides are TGTGCCAGCAGGAGACAGGCGAGCTCTGGAAACACCATATATTTT. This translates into CASRRQASSGNTIYF.